Below are 28 T cell receptor beta chains sequenced from a single sample in a study of CD8+CD57+ T cells in acquired aplastic anemia. Profiling of TCR beta VDJ combinations and CDR3 sequences used genomic DNA as template. MiXCR, applied by TCRdb to the reads, yields one record per CDR3 protein. This table has over 150,000 distinct CDR3 sequences, roughly 60% appearing once. In patients chosen for sequencing, flow cytometry had shown CD8+CD57+ cell expansion. The sequenced sample was sorted CD4+, CD8+, or CD8+CD57+ T cells (not recorded which) from PBMCs. Receptors originate from a human donor with aplastic anemia.

This chain links TRBV20-1 with TRBJ1-2; 8 bases are shared with TRBD1. The ends lost 1 base at V and 8 bases at J; junction bases unmatched: 9. Germline CDR1 and CDR2: DFQATT and SNEGSKA (reference sequence). The CDR3 loop spans 14 amino acids. CDR3 in amino acids: CSARGGTGLLGYTF. CDR3 DNA: TGCAGTGCTAGAGGGGGGACAGGACTTTTGGGCTACACCTTC.

The chain recombines TRBV15 with TRBJ1-5; D uncertain. The germline V gene has CDR1 LNHNV and CDR2 YYDKDF (reference sequence). The CDR3 is made up of 16 amino acids. Trimming stripped 1 base from V and 5 bases from J, with 15 bases between. The CDR3 DNA reads TGTGCCACCAGCAGAGGTAATGGAATCACTTATCAGCCCCAGCATTTT. This sequence encodes CATSRGNGITYQPQHF.

The chain joins TRBV7-3 to TRBJ2-5; TRBD2 is a possible D gene (6 bases). Germline lookup yields CDR1 SGHTA and CDR2 FQGTGA. This CDR3 is built from 15 residues. V lost 5 bases and J lost 1, with 14 bases in between. The CDR3 nucleotides are TGTGCCAGCAGCCCTACGGGACTGAGCCAAGAGACCCAGTACTTC. Protein: CASSPTGLSQETQYF.

V usage is TRBV7-3 and J usage is TRBJ1-3; TRBD1 matches at 10 bases. The CDR3 covers 16 residues. From germline, CDR1 is SGHTA and CDR2 FQGTGA. The V and J ends lost 0 bases and 2 bases, in that order; junction bases with no gene match: 1. CDR3 nucleotide sequence: TGTGCCAGCAGCTTAACTGGGACAGGGGCTGGAAACACCATATATTTT. Translating gives CASSLTGTGAGNTIYF.

Note on this clonotype: This sequence may be a read error, since a much larger clone differs from it by one base. This sequence joins TRBV2 and TRBJ2-7, with 8 positions matching TRBD1. V lost 5 bases to trimming and J lost 2 bases; unmatched junction nucleotides: 5. The CDR3 loop spans 14 amino acids. The V gene's germline CDR1 is SNHLY and CDR2 FYNNEI. The CDR3 loop is CASSPRTGTYEQYF. CDR3 coding DNA: TGTGCCAGCAGTCCCCGGACAGGGACCTACGAGCAGTACTTC.

This chain uses TRBV2 with TRBJ2-7; 8 nucleotides agree with TRBD2. In germline, CDR1 is SNHLY, CDR2 FYNNEI. After removal of 5 bases from V and 6 bases from J, the junction contained 12 bases not matched to a gene. This CDR3 is built from 15 residues. The CDR3 nucleotides read TGTGCCAGCAGTTTAGGGGCCGGGGGGGCCGGCGAGCAGTACTTC. This codes for CASSLGAGGAGEQYF.

This chain's CDR3 is CASSGERPPETQYF. Here the CDR3 DNA reads TGTGCCAGCAGTGGGGAAAGGCCCCCAGAGACCCAGTACTTC. This chain joins TRBV2 and TRBJ2-5; D is undetermined. CDR1 is SNHLY, CDR2 FYNNEI, per germline. The V and J ends lost 4 bases and 4 bases respectively, with 13 bases between them. CDR3 length: 14 residues.

This clonotype has just a few counts. The J gene is TRBJ2-7, the V gene TRBV20-1; D possibly uses TRBD1 or TRBD2 (5 bases each). The CDR3 has 13 amino acids. Between the trimmed V and J ends, which lost 5 bases and 3 bases, there was a span of 14 bases. Germline V gives CDR1 DFQATT, CDR2 SNEGSKA (reference sequence). CDR3 region: CSAQGRGDYEQYF. CDR3 in DNA: TGCAGTGCTCAGGGACGCGGTGACTACGAGCAGTACTTC.

This chain connects TRBV29-1 to TRBJ1-5; 9 bases line up with TRBD1. The CDR3 consists of 14 residues. CDR1 is SQVTM, CDR2 ANQGSEA, per germline. The V and J ends lost 0 bases and 7 bases, in that order; junction bases with no gene match: 4. CDR3 amino acids: CSVEEGGQGQPQHF. In DNA form, the CDR3 reads TGCAGCGTTGAAGAGGGGGGACAGGGACAGCCCCAGCATTTT. The full variable domain, its missing parts supplied by reference TRBV29-1 and TRBJ1-5, is SAVISQKPSRDICQRGTSLTIQCQVDSQVTMMFWYRQQPGQSLTLIATANQGSEATYESGFVIDKFPISRPNLTFSTLTVSNMSPEDSSIYLCSVEEGGQGQPQHFGDGTRLSIL.

This clonotype showed up many times. V gene TRBV5-8 combines with J gene TRBJ2-5; TRBD1 matches 8 bases. The CDR3 extends over 13 amino acids. Per germline, CDR1 SGHTS and CDR2 YDEGEE. Trimming cost V 5 bases and J 4 bases; bases outside gene matches: 4. The DNA of the CDR3 is TGTGCCAGCAGTTTTGACAGGGGAGAGACCCAGTACTTC. Residues: CASSFDRGETQYF.

The V gene is TRBV2, the J gene TRBJ2-5, with 7 bases lining up with TRBD1. CDR1 and CDR2 (germline): SNHLY, FYNNEI. The V and J ends lost 6 bases and 2 bases, in that order; junction bases with no gene match: 6. The CDR3 extends over 14 amino acids. The CDR3 is CASRRWTGQETQYF. The CDR3 region has the DNA TGTGCCAGCAGAAGGTGGACAGGACAAGAGACCCAGTACTTC.

This clonotype was seen once. J is TRBJ1-2 and V is TRBV5-1, with a tentative D call TRBD1 (5 bases). The CDR3 length is 13 residues. Germline CDR1 and CDR2: SGHRS and YFSETQ. Trimming stripped 0 bases from V and 10 bases from J, with 13 bases between. The CDR3 sequence: CASSLGQGSTYTF. In DNA, the CDR3 is TGCGCCAGCAGCTTGGGGCAGGGAAGTACCTACACCTTC.

This clonotype was counted at least ten times. This sequence joins TRBV19 and TRBJ2-2, with D unresolved. In germline, CDR1 is LNHDA, CDR2 SQIVND (reference sequence). V dropped 3 bases and J dropped 4 bases, with 15 bases sitting between them. The CDR3 is made up of 16 amino acids. The CDR3 loop reads CASSIDGVSGTGELFF. Here the CDR3 DNA reads TGTGCCAGTAGTATCGACGGTGTATCCGGCACCGGGGAGCTGTTTTTT.

This clonotype was seen repeatedly, ten times or more. The chain recombines TRBV7-9 with TRBJ2-1; D uncertain. The V and J ends lost 4 bases and 5 bases respectively, with 9 bases between them. This CDR3 region has 13 residues. In germline, CDR1 is SEHNR, CDR2 FQNEAQ (reference sequence). DNA of the CDR3: TGTGCCAGCAGCTCCGGACGGAACAATGAGCAGTTCTTC. Translated, it gives CASSSGRNNEQFF. Full variable domain (missing parts from reference TRBV7-9 and TRBJ2-1): DTGVSQNPRHKITKRGQNVTFRCDPISEHNRLYWYRQTLGQGPEFLTYFQNEAQLEKSRLLSDRFSAERPKGSFSTLEIQRTEQGDSAMYLCASSSGRNNEQFFGPGTRLTVL.

In its sample, this clonotype was seen once. The chain uses TRBV6-2 or TRBV6-3 and TRBJ1-5, with 9 nucleotides matching TRBD1. Per the germline V gene, CDR1 is MNHEY and CDR2 is SVGEGT. The CDR3 is 12 residues long. V was clipped by 11 bases and J by 6 bases; unmatched bases: 5. Here the CDR3 reads CAGGTGSQPQHF. In DNA form, the CDR3 reads TGTGCCGGTGGGACAGGGTCTCAGCCCCAGCATTTT.

This clonotype occurred many times. This sequence joins TRBV9 and TRBJ2-7; TRBD1 agrees at 12 bases. The CDR3 extends over 15 amino acids. V lost 3 bases, J lost 5 bases, and 6 bases stayed unmatched. The germline CDR1 and CDR2 sequences are SGDLS and YYNGEE. CDR3 sequence: CASSERGTGGDEQYF. The CDR3 nucleotides read TGTGCCAGCAGCGAGCGCGGGACAGGGGGCGACGAGCAGTACTTC.

This clonotype showed up just a few times. CDR3 coding DNA: TGTGCCAGCAGCATCACAGGGAGCGGCTACACCTTC. Translating it yields CASSITGSGYTF. The chain has TRBV7-9 and TRBJ1-2; D might be TRBD1 (6 bases). The CDR3 extends over 12 amino acids. Per germline, CDR1 SEHNR and CDR2 FQNEAQ (reference sequence). V was pared by 5 bases and J by 8 bases, with 12 bases between.

This clonotype turned up a few times. This rearrangement joins TRBV27 to TRBJ1-1; weak D call: TRBD1 (5 bases). The V end lost 6 bases, the J end lost 1 base, and 12 bases lay between the germline ends. This CDR3 is 14 amino acids long. The germline gives CDR1 MNHEY, CDR2 SMNVEV (reference sequence). In nucleotides, the CDR3 is TGTGCCAGCAGGGGGGAGTCGGAGAACACTGAAGCTTTCTTT. It encodes CASRGESENTEAFF.

The chain carries TRBV19 and TRBJ2-1; TRBD2 matches at 11 bases. The CDR3 contains 18 residues. CDR1 is LNHDA, CDR2 SQIVND, per germline (reference sequence). V shed 7 bases, J shed 5 bases, and the junction held 16 bases outside the gene matches. The CDR3 nucleotides are TGTGCCAGTACTCCCATAGCGGGAGGGACAACCTTTGACAATGAGCAGTTCTTC. Protein product: CASTPIAGGTTFDNEQFF.

V is TRBV10-3 and J is TRBJ2-6; D ambiguous. The length of the CDR3 is 13 residues. Looked up from germline, CDR1 is ENHRY and CDR2 is SYGVKD. V lost 10 bases and J lost 1, with 8 bases in between. The CDR3 spells CATVGSGANVLTF. In nucleotides, the CDR3 is TGTGCCACGGTGGGGTCTGGGGCCAACGTCCTGACTTTC.

The chain links TRBV9 to TRBJ2-2, with a tentative D call TRBD1 (6 bases). The V and J ends lost 4 bases and 0 bases respectively, with 10 bases between them. Germline V gene data show CDR1 as SGDLS and CDR2 as YYNGEE. CDR3 size: 15 residues. The CDR3 DNA reads as TGTGCCAGCAGCAGTAACAGGGCGAACACCGGGGAGCTGTTTTTT. Protein sequence: CASSSNRANTGELFF.

A remark on this clonotype: Compared with germline, one end of the junction differs, possibly owing to a read error. The chain couples TRBV4-1 to TRBJ2-7; 9 bases line up with TRBD1. CDR3 length: 16 amino acids. The germline CDR1 and CDR2 sequences are MGHRA and YSYEKL. The CDR3 loop reads CAGSQVAFRTGVEQYF. CDR3 DNA sequence: TGCGCCGGCAGCCAAGTGGCGTTTAGGACAGGGGTCGAGCAGTACTTC.

This chain joins TRBV10-3 and TRBJ2-3; a weak D match, TRBD2 (7 bases). Germline V gives CDR1 ENHRY, CDR2 SYGVKD. This CDR3 has 17 residues. Trimming removed 0 bases from V and 4 bases from J, with 17 bases in between. The CDR3 DNA sequence: TGTGCCATCAGTGAGTCGGGGATTGGGGGGGCCGCAGATACGCAGTATTTT. This sequence encodes CAISESGIGGAADTQYF.

In this sample, this clonotype turned up many times. The V call is TRBV9, the J call TRBJ2-5; D could derive from TRBD1 or TRBD2 (6 bases each). The length of the CDR3 is 13 residues. Per germline, CDR1 SGDLS and CDR2 YYNGEE. Trimming shortened V by 3 bases and J by 4 bases, and 10 bases separated the two germline ends. Here the CDR3 DNA reads TGTGCCAGCAGCGAGGGGGGTGTAGAGACCCAGTACTTC. This gives the protein CASSEGGVETQYF.

The DNA for the CDR3 is TGCAGCTCCTTCCCACTGTGCTCCTACAATGAGCAGTTCTTC. Translated, it gives CSSFPLCSYNEQFF. The V and J genes are TRBV29-1 and TRBJ2-1; the D is unclear. The V end was cut by 8 bases, the J end by 0 bases, with 14 bases between. The CDR3 is made up of 14 amino acids. Germline CDR1 reads SQVTM; CDR2 reads ANQGSEA.

This clonotype was counted many times. The chain links TRBV4-1 to TRBJ2-7, with 8 bases aligning to TRBD2. CDR3 size: 14 residues. V lost 1 base and J lost 4; bases outside the gene matches: 3. Per germline, CDR1 MGHRA and CDR2 YSYEKL. The CDR3 region has the DNA TGCGCCAGCAGCCAAGTGGGACTAGTTTACGAGCAGTACTTC. As protein: CASSQVGLVYEQYF.

This clonotype was detected only once. The chain links TRBV7-3 to TRBJ1-6, with a weak D call TRBD1 (5 bases). The V gene's germline CDR1 is SGHTA and CDR2 FQGTGA. Trimming left V 4 bases short and J 6 bases short, with 7 bases between. The CDR3 covers 13 residues. As DNA, the CDR3 is TGTGCCAGCAGCTCCGGGGCTAATTCACCCCTCCACTTT. Protein sequence: CASSSGANSPLHF. Together with reference TRBV7-3 and TRBJ1-6, the CDR3 gives the full variable domain: GAGVSQTPSNKVTEKGKYVELRCDPISGHTALYWYRQSLGQGPEFLIYFQGTGAADDSGLPNDRFFAVRPEGSVSTLKIQRTERGDSAVYLCASSSGANSPLHFGNGTRLTVT.

V and J are TRBV20-1 and TRBJ2-5; no firm D call. The germline CDR1 and CDR2 sequences are DFQATT and SNEGSKA (reference sequence). The CDR3 is 11 residues long. V dropped 6 bases and J dropped 7 bases, with 12 bases sitting between them. This CDR3 reads CSASTLVTQYF. The CDR3 DNA is TGCAGTGCCTCGACCCTAGTGACCCAGTACTTC.